This record covers a single TCR beta chain. The antigen is unknown. The sample originates from a study of CD8 T cells in Susac syndrome. Study findings and constraints: That the number of individuals in its TCR sequencing and HLA analysis was relatively small was acknowledged by the study.

A quantity of about 0.45 to 1 ug RNA underwent reverse transcription using random hexamers. TCRdb re-called the immunoSEQ multiplex PCR reads with MiXCR, one entry per CDR3 protein. The table has around 200,000 distinct CDR3 sequences, 90% to 95% seen once. This CDR3 region has 14 residues. Germline-derived CDR1 and CDR2 are SEHNR and FQNEAQ (reference sequence). V lost 7 bases to trimming and J lost 7 bases; unmatched junction nucleotides: 9. The T cells that were sequenced for TCR beta were CD8+ and CD4+ cells from blood. This sequence was found in a human donor with Susac syndrome. The sample taken for sequencing was CD4+ T cells from PBMCs. The V call is TRBV7-9, the J call TRBJ2-7; TRBD1 aligns across 11 bases. CDR3 residues: CASTIGQGAGEQYF. The CDR3 nucleotides read TGTGCCAGCACCATCGGACAGGGGGCGGGTGAGCAGTACTTC.